This T cell receptor (beta chain) comes out of a study of CD8+CD57+ T cells in acquired aplastic anemia. At the level of the study: DNA per sorted CD4+ or CD8+ sample ranged roughly 0.19 to 27.4 ug, averaging about 2.9 ug.

TCR beta VDJ and CDR3 were profiled, and genomic DNA was the template. TCRdb used MiXCR to reprocess the reads, holding one entry per CDR3 protein. The sample lists 150,000 to 200,000 distinct CDR3 sequences, roughly 50% occurring once. Before being chosen for sequencing, patients had shown CD8+CD57+ cell expansion by flow cytometry. Blood came from patients not yet given any therapy. The CDR3 has 13 residues. The V end lost 0 bases, the J end lost 10 bases, and 10 bases lay between the germline ends. Germline assignment: CDR1 DFQATT and CDR2 SNEGSKA (reference sequence). The sequenced sample was sorted CD4+, CD8+, or CD8+CD57+ T cells (not recorded which) from PBMCs. This chain joins TRBV20-1 and TRBJ1-6; the D gene is possibly TRBD1 (5 bases). The sequence was collected from a human donor with aplastic anemia. CDR3 nucleotide sequence: TGCAGTGCTAGAGATGGAGGGGCCTCACCCCTCCACTTT. This codes for CSARDGGASPLHF.